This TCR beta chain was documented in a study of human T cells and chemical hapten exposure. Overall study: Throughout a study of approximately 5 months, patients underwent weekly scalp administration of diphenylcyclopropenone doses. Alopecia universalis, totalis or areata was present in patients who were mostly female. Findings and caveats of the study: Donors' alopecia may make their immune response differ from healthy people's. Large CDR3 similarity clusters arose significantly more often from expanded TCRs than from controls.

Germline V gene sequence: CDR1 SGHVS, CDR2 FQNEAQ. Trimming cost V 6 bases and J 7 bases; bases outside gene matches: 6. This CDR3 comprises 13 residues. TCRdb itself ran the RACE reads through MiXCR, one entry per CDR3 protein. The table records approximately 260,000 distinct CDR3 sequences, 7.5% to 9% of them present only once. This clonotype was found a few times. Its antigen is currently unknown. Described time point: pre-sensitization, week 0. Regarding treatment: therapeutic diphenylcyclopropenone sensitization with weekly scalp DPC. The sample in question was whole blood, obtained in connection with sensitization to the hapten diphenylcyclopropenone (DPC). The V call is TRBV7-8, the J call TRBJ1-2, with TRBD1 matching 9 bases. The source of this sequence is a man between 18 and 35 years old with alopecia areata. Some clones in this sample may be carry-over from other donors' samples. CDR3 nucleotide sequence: TGTGCCAGCAGGCTACAGGGGGCTCTTGGCTACACCTTC. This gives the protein CASRLQGALGYTF.